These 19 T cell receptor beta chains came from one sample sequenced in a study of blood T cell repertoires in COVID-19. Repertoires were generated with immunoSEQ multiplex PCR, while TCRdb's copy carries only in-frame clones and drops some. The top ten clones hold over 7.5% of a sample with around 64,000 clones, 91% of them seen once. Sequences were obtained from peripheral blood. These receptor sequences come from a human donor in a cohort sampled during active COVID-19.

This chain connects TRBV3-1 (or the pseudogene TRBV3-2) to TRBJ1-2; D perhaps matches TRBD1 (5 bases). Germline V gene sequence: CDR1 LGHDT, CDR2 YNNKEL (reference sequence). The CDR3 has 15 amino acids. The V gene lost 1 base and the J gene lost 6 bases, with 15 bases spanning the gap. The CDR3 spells CASSQGGVEGHGYTF. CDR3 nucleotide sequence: TGTGCCAGCAGCCAAGGGGGGGTAGAGGGACATGGCTACACCTTC.

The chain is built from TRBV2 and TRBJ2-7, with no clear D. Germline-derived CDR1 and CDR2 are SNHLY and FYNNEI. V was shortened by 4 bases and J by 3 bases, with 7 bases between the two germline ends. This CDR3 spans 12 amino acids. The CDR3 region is CASSGTDYEQYF. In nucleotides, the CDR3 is TGTGCCAGCAGTGGAACTGACTACGAGCAGTACTTC.

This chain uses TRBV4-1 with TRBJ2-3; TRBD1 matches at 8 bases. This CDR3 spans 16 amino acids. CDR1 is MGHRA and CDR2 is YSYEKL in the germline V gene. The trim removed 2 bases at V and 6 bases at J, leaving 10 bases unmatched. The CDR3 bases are TGCGCCAGCAGCCAACTCGACAGGGGAGCGAGTGATACGCAGTATTTT. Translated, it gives CASSQLDRGASDTQYF.

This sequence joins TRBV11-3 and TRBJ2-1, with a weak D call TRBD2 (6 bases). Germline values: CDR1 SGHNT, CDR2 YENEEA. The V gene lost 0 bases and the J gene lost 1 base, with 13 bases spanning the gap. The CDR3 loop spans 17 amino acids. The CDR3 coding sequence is TGTGCCAGCAGCTTAGATGGCACTAGCCTATCCTACAATGAGCAGTTCTTC. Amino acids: CASSLDGTSLSYNEQFF.

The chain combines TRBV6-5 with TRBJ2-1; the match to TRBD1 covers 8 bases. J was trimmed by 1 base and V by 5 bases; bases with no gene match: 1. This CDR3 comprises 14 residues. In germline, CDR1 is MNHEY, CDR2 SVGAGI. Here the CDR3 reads CASSRQGSYNEQFF. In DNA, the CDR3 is TGTGCCAGCAGTCGACAGGGGTCCTACAATGAGCAGTTCTTC.

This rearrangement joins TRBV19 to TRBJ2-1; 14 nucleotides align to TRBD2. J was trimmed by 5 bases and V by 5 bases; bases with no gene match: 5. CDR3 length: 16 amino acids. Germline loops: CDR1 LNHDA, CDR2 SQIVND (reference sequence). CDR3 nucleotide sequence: TGTGCCAGTAGTCTCGGGACTAGCGGGAGTAACAATGAGCAGTTCTTC. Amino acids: CASSLGTSGSNNEQFF. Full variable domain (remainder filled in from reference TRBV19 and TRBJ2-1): DGGITQSPKYLFRKEGQNVTLSCEQNLNHDAMYWYRQDPGQGLRLIYYSQIVNDFQKGDIAEGYSVSREKKESFPLTVTSAQKNPTAFYLCASSLGTSGSNNEQFFGPGTRLTVL.

CDR3 region: CASSRPGQGTGELFF. The DNA of the CDR3 is TGCGCCAGCAGCCGGCCGGGACAGGGGACCGGGGAGCTGTTTTTT. The chain has TRBV4-1 and TRBJ2-2; 10 bases map to TRBD1. V shed 4 bases and J 5 bases; nucleotides not matched to a gene: 4. In germline, CDR1 is MGHRA, CDR2 YSYEKL. CDR3 size: 15 residues.

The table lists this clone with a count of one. CDR3 sequence reads: CASSLGSGRAPDTQYF. The CDR3, as DNA: TGCGCCAGCAGCTTGGGTAGCGGGAGGGCCCCAGATACGCAGTATTTT. V gene TRBV5-1 combines with J gene TRBJ2-3; 11 bases match TRBD2. V was pared by 0 bases and J by 4 bases, with 4 bases of the junction left unmatched. There are 16 residues in the CDR3. Germline V gives CDR1 SGHRS, CDR2 YFSETQ.

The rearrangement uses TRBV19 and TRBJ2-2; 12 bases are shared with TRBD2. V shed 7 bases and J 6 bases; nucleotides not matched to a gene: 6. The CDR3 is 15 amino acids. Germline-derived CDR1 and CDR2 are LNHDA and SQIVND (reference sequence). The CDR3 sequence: CASTRTSGTPGELFF. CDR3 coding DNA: TGTGCCAGTACCCGGACTAGCGGGACTCCCGGGGAGCTGTTTTTT.

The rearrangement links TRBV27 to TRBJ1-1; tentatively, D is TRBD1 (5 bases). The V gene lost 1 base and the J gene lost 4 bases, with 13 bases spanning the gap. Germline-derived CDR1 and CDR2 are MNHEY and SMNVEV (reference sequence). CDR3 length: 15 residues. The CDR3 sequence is CASSLFGRVATEAFF. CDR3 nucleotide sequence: TGTGCCAGCAGTTTATTTGGCAGGGTGGCCACTGAAGCTTTCTTT.

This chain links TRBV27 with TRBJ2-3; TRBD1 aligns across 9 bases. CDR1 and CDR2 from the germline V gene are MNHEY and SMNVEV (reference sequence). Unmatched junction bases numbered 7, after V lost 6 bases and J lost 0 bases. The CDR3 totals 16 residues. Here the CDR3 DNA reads TGTGCCAGCAGCTGGACAGGGGCGCTTAGCACAGATACGCAGTATTTT. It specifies CASSWTGALSTDTQYF.

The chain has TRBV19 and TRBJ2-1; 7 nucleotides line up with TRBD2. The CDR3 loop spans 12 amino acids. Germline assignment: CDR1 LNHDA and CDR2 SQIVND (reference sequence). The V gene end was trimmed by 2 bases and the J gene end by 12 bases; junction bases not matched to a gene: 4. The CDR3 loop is CASSIIGGGQFF. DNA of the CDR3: TGTGCCAGTAGTATAATTGGCGGGGGGCAGTTCTTC.

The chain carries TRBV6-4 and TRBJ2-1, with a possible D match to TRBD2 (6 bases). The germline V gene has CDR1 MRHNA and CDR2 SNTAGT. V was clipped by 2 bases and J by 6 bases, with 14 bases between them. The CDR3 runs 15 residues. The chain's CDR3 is CASSDTSRDFNEQFF. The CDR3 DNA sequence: TGTGCCAGCAGTGACACTAGCCGGGACTTCAATGAGCAGTTCTTC.

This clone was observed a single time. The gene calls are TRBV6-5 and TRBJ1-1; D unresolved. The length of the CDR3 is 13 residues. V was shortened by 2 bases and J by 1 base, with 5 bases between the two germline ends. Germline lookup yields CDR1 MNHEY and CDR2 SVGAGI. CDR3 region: CASSYTRNTEAFF. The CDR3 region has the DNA TGTGCCAGCAGTTACACACGGAACACTGAAGCTTTCTTT.

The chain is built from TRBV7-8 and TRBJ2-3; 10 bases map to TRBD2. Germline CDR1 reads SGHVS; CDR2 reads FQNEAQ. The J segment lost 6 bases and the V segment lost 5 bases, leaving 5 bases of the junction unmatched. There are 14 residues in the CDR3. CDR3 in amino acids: CASSPLAGGDTQYF. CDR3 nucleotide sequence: TGTGCCAGCAGCCCTTTAGCGGGAGGCGATACGCAGTATTTT.

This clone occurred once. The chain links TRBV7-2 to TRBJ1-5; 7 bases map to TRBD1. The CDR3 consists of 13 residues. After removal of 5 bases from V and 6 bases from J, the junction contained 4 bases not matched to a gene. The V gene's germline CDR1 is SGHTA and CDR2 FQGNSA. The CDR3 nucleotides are TGTGCCAGCAGCAAGGGGGCTACTCAGCCCCAGCATTTT. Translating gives CASSKGATQPQHF.

The CDR3 here is CASSTGRANEKLFF. CDR3 bases: TGTGCCAGTAGTACAGGGAGGGCGAATGAAAAACTGTTTTTT. The rearrangement joins TRBV19 to TRBJ1-4; tentatively, D is TRBD1 (5 bases). The CDR3 loop spans 14 amino acids. CDR1 is LNHDA and CDR2 is SQIVND in the germline V gene (reference sequence). The ends were cut back, 4 bases at V and 5 bases at J, with 11 bases in the middle.

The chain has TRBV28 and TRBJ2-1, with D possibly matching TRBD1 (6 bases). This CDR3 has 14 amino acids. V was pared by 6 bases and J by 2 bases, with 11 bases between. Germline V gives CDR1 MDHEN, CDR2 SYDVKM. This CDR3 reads CASRPGATYNEQFF. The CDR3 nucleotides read TGTGCCAGCAGGCCAGGGGCTACCTACAATGAGCAGTTCTTC.

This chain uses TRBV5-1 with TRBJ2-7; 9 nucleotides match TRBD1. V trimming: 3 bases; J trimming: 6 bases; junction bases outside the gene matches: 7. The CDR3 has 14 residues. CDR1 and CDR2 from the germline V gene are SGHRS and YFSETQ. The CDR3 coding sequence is TGCGCCAGCAGCTCCGGGACAGGGAATTCCGAGCAGTACTTC. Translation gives CASSSGTGNSEQYF.